This TCR beta chain was sequenced for a study of cytomegalovirus exposure and HLA in healthy donors. Across the whole study: Early release data held around 82 million unique TCRs from HLA-typed donors. Study-level points and caveats: Accurate predictions that matched the HLA-A and HLA-B alleles of most subjects were reportedly made from TCR beta sequences. When analyzed later, a missense DCLRE1C variant was found to be linked to TCR beta V- and J-gene trimming.

Primers: 60 Vbeta forward and 13 Jbeta reverse. The protocol was immunoSEQ multiplex PCR, while the TCRdb copy is restricted to in-frame clones and leaves out a portion. The sample shows more than 110,000 clones, roughly 80% of them seen only once. This clone was seen once. Its specificity is unknown. V was clipped by 4 bases and J by 3 bases, with 11 bases between them. In germline, CDR1 is SGHRS, CDR2 YFSETQ. CDR3 length: 14 amino acids. Material for sequencing was PBMCs. The TCR originated in a man aged 40-49 years in good health and CMV-seropositive. The rearrangement uses TRBV5-1 and TRBJ1-5; the D is unclear. CDR3 sequence: CASSLGVTNQPQHF. Written as DNA, the CDR3 is TGCGCCAGCAGCCTTGGAGTTACCAATCAGCCCCAGCATTTT.